The next 13 T cell receptor beta chains were all read from a single sample in a study of shared clonotypes between healthy human individuals. Data came from immunoSEQ multiplex PCR; TCRdb stores just in-frame clones and leaves some out. The sample lists a few million clones, approximately 95% occurring once. The specimen was naive CD4+ T cells sorted from blood. This sample's subset: CD45RA+ positively selected. These receptors were taken from a man aged 18 to 30 in good health.

The chain carries TRBV7-2 and TRBJ1-1, with D tentatively TRBD1 (5 bases). CDR1 is SGHTA and CDR2 is FQGNSA in the germline V gene. The ends were cut back, 5 bases at V and 1 base at J, with 11 bases in the middle. The CDR3 extends over 14 amino acids. The CDR3: CASSRSQGNTEAFF. The CDR3 DNA reads TGTGCCAGCAGCCGATCCCAGGGGAACACTGAAGCTTTCTTT.

This chain connects TRBV5-4 to TRBJ2-2; D is uncertain. The CDR3 runs to 13 residues. The germline V gene encodes CDR1 SGHNT and CDR2 YYREEE (reference sequence). Between the trimmed V and J ends, which lost 5 bases and 0 bases, there was a span of 5 bases. For the CDR3, the DNA is TGTGCCAGCAGGGGCTCGAACACCGGGGAGCTGTTTTTT. As protein: CASRGSNTGELFF.

This sequence joins TRBV6-1 and TRBJ2-5; TRBD1 might be the D (6 bases). Germline V lookup: CDR1 MNHNS, CDR2 SASEGT. This CDR3 comprises 17 residues. V lost 3 bases to trimming and J lost 4 bases, with 21 bases between them. As DNA, the CDR3 is TGTGCCAGCAGTGATGGATACCGGGACAACCGCCCAGAGACCCAGTACTTC. Translating it yields CASSDGYRDNRPETQYF.

The chain recombines TRBV27 with TRBJ2-7, with TRBD2 identical over 8 bases. CDR1 is MNHEY, CDR2 SMNVEV, per germline (reference sequence). The CDR3 contains 16 residues. V was pared by 0 bases and J by 6 bases, with 10 bases of the junction left unmatched. CDR3 bases: TGTGCCAGCAGTTTATCCGGGGGGAGCGGGAGTTCCGAGCAGTACTTC. Protein sequence: CASSLSGGSGSSEQYF.

The genes are TRBV6-6 and TRBJ1-1; 9 bases match TRBD1. The germline gives CDR1 MNHNY, CDR2 SVGAGI (reference sequence). The length of the CDR3 is 15 residues. Unmatched junction bases numbered 6, after V lost 6 bases and J lost 1 base. The CDR3 DNA is TGTGCCAGCAGGGACAGGGGTCGGGGGAACACTGAAGCTTTCTTT. Translating gives CASRDRGRGNTEAFF.

The rearrangement joins TRBV7-9 to TRBJ2-5; 8 positions agree with TRBD2. Trimming cost V 5 bases and J 5 bases; bases outside gene matches: 10. Germline lookup yields CDR1 SEHNR and CDR2 FQNEAQ (reference sequence). The CDR3 is 15 residues long. The CDR3: CASSPSGSAEETQYF. CDR3 bases: TGTGCCAGCAGCCCGAGCGGGAGCGCTGAGGAGACCCAGTACTTC.

This rearrangement joins TRBV5-4 to TRBJ2-1, with a weak D call TRBD2 (5 bases). The CDR3 totals 15 residues. Trimming cost V 0 bases and J 6 bases, with 13 bases left between them. Germline assignment: CDR1 SGHNT and CDR2 YYREEE (reference sequence). The CDR3 nucleotides read TGTGCCAGCAGCTTGGAGGCCGGACTCAGCAATGAGCAGTTCTTC. Translation: CASSLEAGLSNEQFF.

V gene TRBV29-1 combines with J gene TRBJ2-1; D not resolved. The CDR3 length is 12 residues. Trimming stripped 3 bases from V and 6 bases from J, with 9 bases between. The germline V gene encodes CDR1 SQVTM and CDR2 ANQGSEA. In nucleotides, the CDR3 is TGCAGCGTTGAGAAAGGCAGCAATGAGCAGTTCTTC. Its protein product is CSVEKGSNEQFF.

CDR3 DNA sequence: TGTGCCAGCAGCGTATTGTTGACAGGGGAGGGCTACACCTTC. Its protein is CASSVLLTGEGYTF. The chain links TRBV9 to TRBJ1-2; 8 bases align to TRBD1. The CDR3 has 14 residues. The germline CDR1 and CDR2 sequences are SGDLS and YYNGEE. The ends lost 1 base at V and 8 bases at J; junction bases unmatched: 7.

The chain is built from TRBV30 and TRBJ2-1, with D uncertain. Trimming took 2 bases from V and 2 from J, leaving 7 bases between them. This CDR3 has 13 amino acids. Germline-derived CDR1 and CDR2 are GTSNPN and SVGIG (reference sequence). The DNA of the CDR3 is TGTGCCTGGAGTTTTACGCCCTACAATGAGCAGTTCTTC. It encodes CAWSFTPYNEQFF.

The chain uses TRBV10-3 and TRBJ2-1; maybe TRBD2 (6 bases). CDR1 ENHRY and CDR2 SYGVKD come from the germline V gene. With 4 bases removed from V and 8 bases from J, the gap between germline ends came to 15 bases. The CDR3 spans 14 residues. The CDR3 region has the DNA TGTGCCATCAGTGTTGGGGGAGGTACGGATGAGCAGTTCTTC. This codes for CAISVGGGTDEQFF.

The chain carries TRBV4-3 and TRBJ1-5; D is unclear. The germline V gene encodes CDR1 LGHNA and CDR2 YSLEER. The CDR3 is 16 amino acids. V was shortened by 1 base and J by 1 base, with 11 bases between the two germline ends. CDR3 loop: CASSQVAGTSNQPQHF. DNA of the CDR3: TGCGCCAGCAGCCAAGTAGCGGGTACGAGCAATCAGCCCCAGCATTTT.

This clone was observed a handful of times. V and J are TRBV21-1 and TRBJ2-5; the D call in the table, TRBD2, was not verified against the DNA. TRBV21-1 is flagged as a pseudogene. The CDR3 spans 18 residues. The CDR3 protein is CASSKGGGAWVEQETQYF. The CDR3 DNA follows: TGTGCCAGCAGCAAAGGGGGGGGCGCTTGGGTAGAGCAAGAGACCCAGTACTTC.